This T cell receptor (beta chain) was identified during a study of cytomegalovirus exposure and HLA in healthy donors. The study, taken as a whole, reports: Later on, an analysis tied 15,000 to 20,000 TCR beta sequences to HLA alleles at 0.05 false discovery rate.

As for this clone: Its matching antigen is unknown. The junction does not match germline at one end; this may be a read error.

Both 60 Vbeta primers and 13 Jbeta primers went into the PCR. Produced via immunoSEQ multiplex PCR; TCRdb's table is partial and in-frame only. The table shows under 200,000 clones, with roughly 78% occurring only once. Germline V CDR1 and CDR2: SGHAT, FQNNGV. The CDR3 length is 14 residues. Sequencing used PBMCs. The clonotype comes from a woman between 50 and 59 years old in good health and CMV-seropositive. This chain connects TRBV11-2 to TRBJ2-7; TRBD2 aligns across 11 bases. The CDR3 coding sequence is TGTGCCAGCAGCTACTTATCCGGGACTAGCGGACCCAAGTTC. This codes for CASSYLSGTSGPKF. Full variable domain (missing parts from reference TRBV11-2 and TRBJ2-7): EAGVAQSPRYKIIEKRQSVAFWCNPISGHATLYWYQQILGQGPKLLIQFQNNGVVDDSQLPKDRFSAERLKGVDSTLKIQPAKLEDSAVYLCASSYLSGTSGPKFGPGTRLTVT.